A single sample is the source of the 28 T cell receptor beta chains below, sequenced in a study of Ad26.COV2.S vaccination and SARS-CoV-2 variants. Libraries were prepared by immunoSEQ multiplex PCR; TCRdb keeps only in-frame clonotypes and omits some of them. This table has some 450,000 clones, less than 95% appearing once. As for treatment: about 20 received Ad26.COV2.S at low or high dose, single or two shots; about 5 received placebo; per-sample allocation not given. Vaccine and placebo recipients were sampled on day 63 after the first injection. This material consisted of peripheral blood, taken in a trial of Ad26.COV2.S vaccine versus placebo. These receptors all come from a person between 18 and 59 years old who received the Ad26.COV2.S COVID-19 vaccine or a placebo.

This clone was counted once. The chain is built from TRBV6-4 and TRBJ1-5, with TRBD1 matching 8 bases. There are 20 residues in the CDR3. Germline assignment: CDR1 MRHNA and CDR2 SNTAGT. V lost 0 bases to trimming and J lost 1 base; unmatched junction nucleotides: 14. CDR3 sequence reads: CASSDSRTGFGKGSNQPQHF. The CDR3 DNA follows: TGTGCCAGCAGTGACTCACGGACAGGGTTTGGGAAAGGGAGCAATCAGCCCCAGCATTTT.

This chain uses TRBV7-3 with TRBJ2-2; D is perhaps TRBD1 (6 bases). The CDR3 contains 14 residues. The ends were cut back, 2 bases at V and 3 bases at J, with 7 bases in the middle. The germline CDR1 and CDR2 sequences are SGHTA and FQGTGA. The CDR3 is CASSLGQYTGELFF. The CDR3 nucleotides read TGTGCCAGCAGCTTAGGACAGTACACCGGGGAGCTGTTTTTT.

CDR3 loop: CASSPRQGRYTEAFF. CDR3 coding DNA: TGTGCCAGTAGTCCCCGACAGGGGCGCTACACTGAAGCTTTCTTT. The chain uses TRBV19 and TRBJ1-1; 8 bases map to TRBD1. J lost 3 bases, V lost 5 bases, and 8 bases had no gene match. CDR1 is LNHDA and CDR2 is SQIVND in the germline V gene (reference sequence). This CDR3 spans 15 amino acids.

The chain employs TRBV13 and TRBJ1-6; 9 bases match TRBD1. This CDR3 spans 17 amino acids. The V segment lost 2 bases and the J segment 8 bases; nucleotides outside the gene matches: 10. CDR1 and CDR2 (germline): PRHDT, FYEKMQ (reference sequence). The chain's CDR3 is CASSLRDRVRPYSPLHF. The CDR3 DNA reads TGTGCCAGCAGCTTACGGGACAGGGTGAGGCCCTATTCACCCCTCCACTTT.

This clone showed up just once. V usage is TRBV27 and J usage is TRBJ2-7; D is unclear. Trimming shortened V by 6 bases and J by 3 bases, and 15 bases separated the two germline ends. CDR3 size: 14 residues. Germline CDR1 is MNHEY and CDR2 is SMNVEV (reference sequence). DNA of the CDR3: TGTGCCAGCAGACCCCCGGGTCTTAACTACGAGCAGTACTTC. Encoded protein: CASRPPGLNYEQYF.

Worth noting for this clone: One end of the junction does not line up with germline, which may come from a read error. V gene TRBV7-2 combines with J gene TRBJ2-2; 10 bases agree with TRBD2. Germline V gives CDR1 SGHTA, CDR2 FQGNSA. The length of the CDR3 is 15 residues. CDR3 nucleotides: TGTGCCAGCAGCCTAGCGGGAGTTGTGACCGGGGAGCTGTTTTTT. Translated, it gives CASSLAGVVTGELFF.

This clone was picked up one time. The gene calls are TRBV7-2 and TRBJ1-2; 9 nucleotides agree with TRBD1. Per the germline V gene, CDR1 is SGHTA and CDR2 is FQGNSA. This CDR3 comprises 15 residues. After removal of 5 bases from V and 1 base from J, the junction contained 5 bases not matched to a gene. CDR3 nucleotides: TGTGCCAGCAGCCCCCGGACAGGGGTTAACTATGGCTACACCTTC. Protein sequence: CASSPRTGVNYGYTF.

In this sample, this clone turned up once. The chain couples TRBV9 to TRBJ2-2; 7 bases match TRBD1. Germline CDR1 reads SGDLS; CDR2 reads YYNGEE. V gave up 4 bases and J gave up 0 bases; unmatched junction bases: 6. The CDR3 totals 16 residues. CDR3 DNA: TGTGCCAGCAGCCCACGGACAGGACCGAACACCGGGGAGCTGTTTTTT. Amino acid sequence: CASSPRTGPNTGELFF.

The chain employs TRBV6-1 and TRBJ2-7; D tentatively fits TRBD1 or TRBD2 (5 bases each). The CDR3 consists of 16 residues. The V and J ends lost 4 bases and 7 bases respectively, with 23 bases between them. Germline V gives CDR1 MNHNS, CDR2 SASEGT. The CDR3 coding sequence is TGTGCCAGCAGTGGGCCGGACACGGGACCGACTCGGGAGCAGTACTTC. Translation gives CASSGPDTGPTREQYF.

The genes are TRBV27 and TRBJ2-7; 9 positions match TRBD1. The CDR3 has 14 residues. From germline, CDR1 is MNHEY and CDR2 SMNVEV (reference sequence). V trimming: 9 bases; J trimming: 4 bases; junction bases outside the gene matches: 10. CDR3 bases: TGTGCCAGTTCAACCGGGACAGGGCCATACGAGCAGTACTTC. This gives the protein CASSTGTGPYEQYF.

This clone has only one observation. This sequence joins TRBV28 and TRBJ2-3, with 7 bases identical to TRBD1. V dropped 5 bases and J dropped 4; count of bases not matched to a gene: 9. This CDR3 comprises 15 residues. CDR1 is MDHEN and CDR2 is SYDVKM in the germline V gene. The CDR3 bases are TGTGCCAGCAGTACGACAGGGAGAGGGGCAGATACGCAGTATTTT. Its translation: CASSTTGRGADTQYF.

The chain carries TRBV27 and TRBJ2-7; 10 bases match TRBD2. Germline trimming cut 8 bases from V and 4 bases from J; bases unmatched to any gene: 11. Per germline, CDR1 MNHEY and CDR2 SMNVEV (reference sequence). This CDR3 has 15 residues. The CDR3 DNA sequence: TGTGCCAGCGGGCATTCTAGCGGGAGACTGTACGAGCAGTACTTC. It yields the protein CASGHSSGRLYEQYF.

The chain is built from TRBV7-6 and TRBJ2-2; a weak D match, TRBD1 (5 bases). The CDR3 totals 15 residues. Germline assignment: CDR1 SGHVS and CDR2 FNYEAQ. Trimming stripped 5 bases from V and 2 bases from J, with 12 bases between. CDR3 DNA: TGTGCCAGCAGCCCGGACACAATTAACACCGGGGAGCTGTTTTTT. This encodes CASSPDTINTGELFF.

The rearrangement links TRBV19 to TRBJ2-7; D gene uncertain. The CDR3 runs 16 residues. Between the trimmed V and J ends, which lost 3 bases and 0 bases, there was a span of 15 bases. Germline values: CDR1 LNHDA, CDR2 SQIVND (reference sequence). DNA for the CDR3: TGTGCCAGTAGTATGAGCATCGCCCGGTTCTCCTACGAGCAGTACTTC. It codes for CASSMSIARFSYEQYF. Combining the CDR3 with reference TRBV19 and TRBJ2-7 gives the whole variable domain DGGITQSPKYLFRKEGQNVTLSCEQNLNHDAMYWYRQDPGQGLRLIYYSQIVNDFQKGDIAEGYSVSREKKESFPLTVTSAQKNPTAFYLCASSMSIARFSYEQYFGPGTRLTVT.

Comments on this clone: Other DNA sequences in this sample translate to the same CDR3. The chain uses TRBV7-2 and TRBJ2-7; D call uncertain. The CDR3 has 15 residues. Looked up from germline, CDR1 is SGHTA and CDR2 is FQGNSA. Trimming left V 2 bases short and J 1 base short, with 12 bases between. CDR3 bases: TGTGCCAGCAGCTTATCCGTTGGGTCTTCCTACGAGCAGTACTTC. This gives the protein CASSLSVGSSYEQYF.

The gene calls are TRBV6-4 and TRBJ1-1; no clear D. This CDR3 is 13 amino acids long. Trimming shortened V by 5 bases and J by 0 bases, and 7 bases separated the two germline ends. Per germline, CDR1 MRHNA and CDR2 SNTAGT. For the CDR3, the DNA is TGTGCCAGCAGTAGTGAAATGAACACTGAAGCTTTCTTT. It codes for CASSSEMNTEAFF.

A note on this clone: Mismatch with germline at one junction end may stem from a read error. The chain carries TRBV24-1 and TRBJ2-5; the D is unclear. The CDR3 extends over 13 amino acids. CDR1 is KGHDR, CDR2 SFDVKD, per germline. This CDR3 reads CATSDGPQATQYF. The DNA of the CDR3 is TGTGCCACCAGTGACGGCCCCCAAGCGACCCAGTACTTC.

This chain links TRBV5-1 with TRBJ2-2; 12 bases match TRBD2. The CDR3 has 19 residues. Per germline, CDR1 SGHRS and CDR2 YFSETQ. Trimming cost V 2 bases and J 0 bases; bases outside gene matches: 8. CDR3 amino acids: CASSFFLAGGPTNTGELFF. In nucleotides, the CDR3 is TGCGCCAGCAGCTTTTTTCTAGCGGGAGGGCCTACGAACACCGGGGAGCTGTTTTTT.

There are a few counts of this clone. V and J are TRBV15 and TRBJ1-1; a weak D match, TRBD1 (6 bases). This CDR3 spans 15 amino acids. Germline values: CDR1 LNHNV, CDR2 YYDKDF (reference sequence). V lost 4 bases and J 1 base, leaving 13 bases between the germline ends. The CDR3 nucleotides read TGTGCCACCAGCAAATACAGGGTTAGGAACACTGAAGCTTTCTTT. This encodes CATSKYRVRNTEAFF.

This sequence joins TRBV19 and TRBJ2-2; D not resolved. The germline V gene encodes CDR1 LNHDA and CDR2 SQIVND (reference sequence). The CDR3 sequence is 14 residues long. V lost 4 bases to trimming and J lost 1 base, with 7 bases between them. The CDR3 loop is CASSTGENTGELFF. For the CDR3, the DNA is TGTGCCAGTAGTACCGGCGAGAACACCGGGGAGCTGTTTTTT.

The chain joins TRBV5-4 to TRBJ1-5; TRBD1 aligns across 7 bases. J lost 5 bases, V lost 3 bases, and 8 bases had no gene match. The CDR3 has 15 residues. Looked up from germline, CDR1 is SGHNT and CDR2 is YYREEE (reference sequence). The CDR3 sequence is CASSWGPGGDQPQHF. In DNA, the CDR3 is TGTGCCAGCAGCTGGGGGCCAGGGGGTGATCAGCCCCAGCATTTT.

This chain connects TRBV5-1 to TRBJ1-2, with a weak D call TRBD1 (6 bases). Trimming took 4 bases from V and 0 from J, leaving 10 bases between them. There are 14 residues in the CDR3. The germline V gene has CDR1 SGHRS and CDR2 YFSETQ. CDR3 sequence (DNA): TGCGCCAGCAGCACCGGACAGCCTAACTATGGCTACACCTTC. Protein: CASSTGQPNYGYTF.

This sequence joins TRBV6-5 and TRBJ1-5; a weak D match, TRBD1 (6 bases). The CDR3 is 13 residues long. Trimming took off 10 bases at V and 4 bases at J, with 14 bases between the two ends. Germline V lookup: CDR1 MNHEY, CDR2 SVGAGI. The CDR3 here is CAIRGIINQPQHF. The CDR3 DNA sequence: TGTGCCATTAGGGGGATAATTAATCAGCCCCAGCATTTT.

V is TRBV6-4 and J is TRBJ1-1; D gene unclear. Per the germline V gene, CDR1 is MRHNA and CDR2 is SNTAGT. This CDR3 has 14 amino acids. V was trimmed by 0 bases and J by 4 bases, leaving 9 bases between them. The CDR3 nucleotides are TGTGCCAGCAGTGACTCGAAACGGGCCACTGAAGCTTTCTTT. It translates to CASSDSKRATEAFF.

Concerning this clone itself: The sample has other DNA sequences that encode this CDR3 too. CDR3 protein: CASSIGRNTEAFF. The CDR3 DNA is TGTGCCAGTAGTATAGGTAGGAACACTGAAGCTTTCTTT. This chain connects TRBV19 to TRBJ1-1; D remains unclear. The CDR3 has 13 amino acids. The germline CDR1 and CDR2 sequences are LNHDA and SQIVND (reference sequence). V shed 1 base and J shed 1 base, with 4 bases lying between them.

This clone occurred once. The chain joins TRBV24-1 to TRBJ2-7; D remains ambiguous. Germline assignment: CDR1 KGHDR and CDR2 SFDVKD. The CDR3 is made up of 9 amino acids. CDR3 amino acids: CATSVGIAV. The CDR3 nucleotides read TGTGCCACCAGTGTTGGGATTGCTGTC.

As regards this clone: This same CDR3 is encoded by further DNA sequences in the sample. The chain couples TRBV5-6 to TRBJ2-7; possible D gene TRBD1, 6 bases. Germline assignment: CDR1 SGHDT and CDR2 YYEEEE. The ends were cut back, 0 bases at V and 7 bases at J, with 8 bases in the middle. CDR3 length: 12 residues. The CDR3 sequence is CASSLVRGEQYF. The CDR3 DNA sequence: TGTGCCAGCAGCTTGGTTAGGGGGGAGCAGTACTTC.

On this clone itself: A read error is possible here, since a much larger clone lies one base away. This chain joins TRBV14 and TRBJ1-2; D not resolved. This CDR3 comprises 14 residues. The V end was cut by 0 bases, the J end by 3 bases, with 8 bases between. Germline CDR1 is SGHDN and CDR2 is FVKESK. The CDR3 protein is CASSQDLGYYGYTF. CDR3 DNA: TGTGCCAGCAGCCAAGATCTAGGGTACTATGGCTACACCTTC. Full variable domain (missing parts from reference TRBV14 and TRBJ1-2): EAGVTQFPSHSVIEKGQTVTLRCDPISGHDNLYWYRRVMGKEIKFLLHFVKESKQDESGMPNNRFLAERTGGTYSTLKVQPAELEDSGVYFCASSQDLGYYGYTFGSGTRLTVV.